This entry concerns a single T cell receptor beta chain. CDR1 and CDR2 from the germline V gene are SGHTA and FQGNSA. V dropped 5 bases and J dropped 0 bases, with 13 bases sitting between them. CDR3 size: 15 residues. The data were taken from a study of cytomegalovirus exposure and HLA in healthy donors. The donors were healthy bone marrow donors. The primer mix had 60 Vbeta and 13 Jbeta primers. Data came from immunoSEQ multiplex PCR; TCRdb stores just in-frame clones and leaves some out. The table has 50,000 to 60,000 clones, roughly 80% seen once; the top ten hold approximately 2.5%. This TCR was recovered from a woman between 40 and 50 years old in good health and CMV-seropositive. The specimen sequenced was PBMCs. The rearrangement uses TRBV7-2 and TRBJ1-2; perhaps TRBD1 as D (6 bases). In DNA form, the CDR3 reads TGTGCCAGCAGCGTAGACAGGAGCTCTAACTATGGCTACACCTTC. It translates to CASSVDRSSNYGYTF.